The entry below gives a single TCR beta chain sequence along with its context. This sample stems from a study of blood T cell repertoires in COVID-19. In the study overall: T cells, B-cell-depleted T cells, or PBMCs supplied cDNA or gDNA.

The assay was immunoSEQ multiplex PCR, and TCRdb's table has in-frame clones only and misses some. The sample yields a few hundred thousand clones, 70% to 90% seen once. The CDR3 has 14 amino acids. Per the germline V gene, CDR1 is SEHNR and CDR2 is FQNEAQ (reference sequence). V shed 5 bases, J shed 7 bases, and the junction held 9 bases outside the gene matches. The TCR comes from a man aged 35 to 55 in a cohort exposed to, infected with or recovered from COVID-19 (not recorded which). Sample: PBMCs or T cells enriched from blood (not recorded which). This sequence joins TRBV7-9 and TRBJ1-2; 8 bases match TRBD1. CDR3 sequence reads: CASSRWGTGLGYTF. CDR3 DNA: TGTGCCAGCAGCCGGTGGGGGACAGGTCTTGGCTACACCTTC.